This T cell receptor (beta chain) was sequenced for a study of blood T cell repertoires in COVID-19. Study as a whole: PBMCs, B-cell-depleted T cells, or T cells were the source of the cDNA or gDNA that made up the material.

Germline loops: CDR1 LGHNA, CDR2 YNFKEQ. The junction had 8 bases not matched to a gene; V was cut back by 1 base and J by 1 base. The CDR3 is made up of 19 amino acids. In the original processing: Nucleated cell number was recorded as an estimate derived from reference gene primer amplification. Assay used: immunoSEQ multiplex PCR; TCRdb lists only in-frame clones, some missing. The V and J calls and the clone size are those of that table, but D and trimming were determined from the DNA. This table has 95,000 to 150,000 clones, 85% to 90% appearing once. Source material: peripheral blood. The TCR was taken from a woman in her sixties or seventies with COVID-19, enrolled during active disease. J is TRBJ1-6 and V is TRBV4-2; 9 bases map to TRBD1. The CDR3 bases are TGTGCCAGCAGCCAAGGGGGACAGGGTAGCTGGTCCTATAATTCACCCCTCCACTTT. Translation: CASSQGGQGSWSYNSPLHF.